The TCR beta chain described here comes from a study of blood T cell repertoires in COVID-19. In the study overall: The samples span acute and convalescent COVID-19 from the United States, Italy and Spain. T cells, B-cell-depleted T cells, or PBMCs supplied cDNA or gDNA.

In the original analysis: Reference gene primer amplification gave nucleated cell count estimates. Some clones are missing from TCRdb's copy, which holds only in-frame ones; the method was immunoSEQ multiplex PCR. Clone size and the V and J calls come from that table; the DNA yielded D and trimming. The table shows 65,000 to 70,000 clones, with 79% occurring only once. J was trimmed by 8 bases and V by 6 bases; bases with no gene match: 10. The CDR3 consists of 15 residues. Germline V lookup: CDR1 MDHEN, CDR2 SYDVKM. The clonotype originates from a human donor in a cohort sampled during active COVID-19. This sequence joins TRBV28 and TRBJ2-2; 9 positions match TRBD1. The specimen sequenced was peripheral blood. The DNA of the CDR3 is TGTGCCAGCAGCTCGGGGGACAGGGTCATAGGGGAGCTGTTTTTT. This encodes CASSSGDRVIGELFF.